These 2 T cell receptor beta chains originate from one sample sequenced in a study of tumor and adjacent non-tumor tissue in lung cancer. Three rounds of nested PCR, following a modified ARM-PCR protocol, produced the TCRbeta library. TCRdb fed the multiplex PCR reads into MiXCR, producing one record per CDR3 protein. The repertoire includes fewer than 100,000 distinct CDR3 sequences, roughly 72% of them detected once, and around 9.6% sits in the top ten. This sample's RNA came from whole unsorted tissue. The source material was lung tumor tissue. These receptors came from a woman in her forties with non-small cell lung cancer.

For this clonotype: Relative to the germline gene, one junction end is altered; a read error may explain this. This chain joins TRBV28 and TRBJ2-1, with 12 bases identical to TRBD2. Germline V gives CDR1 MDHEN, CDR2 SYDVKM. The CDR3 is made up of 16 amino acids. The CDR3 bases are TGTGCCAACAGTTTTCCGACTAGCGGGGGCCACAATGAGCAGTTCTTC. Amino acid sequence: CANSFPTSGGHNEQFF.

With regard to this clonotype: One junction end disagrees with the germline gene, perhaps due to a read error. CDR3 coding DNA: TGTCCCAGCAACATGGGGACGGGGGTACAGTACGAGCAGTACTTC. Amino acid sequence: CPSNMGTGVQYEQYF. The chain is built from TRBV11-2 and TRBJ2-7; D may be TRBD2 (6 bases). This CDR3 comprises 15 residues. Per germline, CDR1 SGHAT and CDR2 FQNNGV. Full variable domain (missing parts from reference TRBV11-2 and TRBJ2-7): EAGVAQSPRYKIIEKRQSVAFWCNPISGHATLYWYQQILGQGPKLLIQFQNNGVVDDSQLPKDRFSAERLKGVDSTLKIQPAKLEDSAVYLCPSNMGTGVQYEQYFGPGTRLTVT.